Listed below are T cell receptor beta chains from one sample, sequenced in a study of T-cell reconstitution after alpha-beta-depleted transplantation in children. TCRdb processed the PCR reads anew with MiXCR; each CDR3 protein has one entry. This table holds hundreds of thousands of distinct CDR3 sequences, under 20% found once. The input for sequencing was PBMCs, mostly from graft donor cells, taken 360 days after TCRalphabeta/CD19-depleted stem cell transplant. The receptor source for this set is a male patient between 2 and 10 years old who had a stem cell transplant for acute lymphoblastic leukemia, so the T cells may come from the graft donor. Each CDR3 is given with its conserved first and last residue. D genes are given only for firm matches. Clone size is not always given. Where it is, it says once, few, many or a class for expanded clones.

V gene: TRBV4-3; clone size: -; D gene: -; J gene: TRBJ1-3; CDR3 protein: CASSQVLGNTIYF; CDR3 DNA: TGCGCCAGCAGCCAAGTGCTAGGAAACACCATATATTTT
V gene: TRBV4-2; clone size: -; D gene: TRBD2; J gene: TRBJ2-5; CDR3 protein: CASSQGAGLPEETQYF; CDR3 DNA: TGTGCCAGCAGCCAAGGCGCGGGACTACCTGAGGAGACCCAGTACTTC
V gene: TRBV18; clone size: once; D gene: TRBD2; J gene: TRBJ2-7; CDR3 protein: CASSLTGTSRVGYEQYF; CDR3 DNA: TGTGCCAGCTCATTAACCGGGACTAGTAGAGTGGGCTACGAGCAGTACTTC
V gene: TRBV12-3/TRBV12-4; clone size: few; D gene: -; J gene: TRBJ2-7; CDR3 protein: CASSDRRLSYEQYF; CDR3 DNA: TGTGCCAGCAGTGACAGAAGACTCTCCTACGAGCAGTACTTC
V gene: TRBV18; clone size: -; D gene: TRBD2; J gene: TRBJ2-7; CDR3 protein: CASSPPGTSDLRSYEQYF; CDR3 DNA: TGTGCCAGCTCACCACCGGGGACTAGCGATTTACGCTCCTACGAGCAGTACTTC
V gene: TRBV7-2; clone size: once; D gene: -; J gene: TRBJ2-1; CDR3 protein: CASGDPGISYNEQFF; CDR3 DNA: TGTGCCAGCGGCGATCCCGGGATCTCCTACAATGAGCAGTTCTTC
V gene: TRBV7-8; clone size: -; D gene: TRBD2; J gene: TRBJ2-1; CDR3 protein: CASSLGGAGVLYNEQFF; CDR3 DNA: TGTGCCAGCAGCTTAGGGGGAGCGGGAGTCCTTTACAATGAGCAGTTCTTC
V gene: TRBV4-1; clone size: -; D gene: -; J gene: TRBJ2-7; CDR3 protein: CASSQEQFVAAYEQYF; CDR3 DNA: TGCGCCAGCAGCCAAGAGCAGTTCGTGGCTGCCTACGAGCAGTACTTC
V gene: TRBV24-1; clone size: few; D gene: -; J gene: TRBJ2-3; CDR3 protein: CATSDPGIFTQYF; CDR3 DNA: TGTGCCACCAGTGACCCCGGGATTTTTACGCAGTATTTT
V gene: TRBV12-3/TRBV12-4; clone size: many; D gene: -; J gene: TRBJ1-5; CDR3 protein: CASSFRLGHMEDMHF; CDR3 DNA: TGTGCCAGCAGTTTCAGGCTTGGACACATGGAAGACATGCATTTT
V gene: TRBV5-6; clone size: few; D gene: -; J gene: TRBJ2-2; CDR3 protein: CASRGAGSNTGELFF; CDR3 DNA: TGTGCCAGCAGGGGAGCAGGATCGAACACCGGGGAGCTGTTTTTT
V gene: TRBV28; clone size: -; D gene: TRBD1; J gene: TRBJ2-7; CDR3 protein: CASSQPGQVTYEQYF; CDR3 DNA: TGTGCCAGCAGTCAACCGGGACAGGTAACCTACGAGCAGTACTTC
V gene: TRBV29-1; clone size: few; D gene: -; J gene: TRBJ1-5; CDR3 protein: CSVGERGQPQHF; CDR3 DNA: TGCAGCGTTGGCGAGAGGGGCCAGCCCCAGCATTTT
V gene: TRBV21-1; clone size: few; D gene: -; J gene: TRBJ2-5; CDR3 protein: CASSQADSGETQYF; CDR3 DNA: TGTGCCAGCAGCCAGGCCGACAGTGGAGAGACCCAGTACTTC
V gene: TRBV7-6; clone size: few; D gene: TRBD2; J gene: TRBJ2-2; CDR3 protein: CASSSVILAGVGPNTGELFF; CDR3 DNA: TGTGCCAGCAGTTCCGTAATACTAGCGGGAGTAGGTCCGAACACCGGGGAGCTGTTTTTT
V gene: TRBV9; clone size: many; D gene: TRBD2; J gene: TRBJ2-3; CDR3 protein: CASSAVLAGGRVDTQYF; CDR3 DNA: TGTGCCAGCAGCGCCGTACTAGCGGGAGGGCGAGTAGATACGCAGTATTTT
V gene: TRBV5-1; clone size: -; D gene: -; J gene: TRBJ2-2; CDR3 protein: CASRSSNTGELFF; CDR3 DNA: TGCGCCAGCAGATCTAGCAACACCGGGGAGCTGTTTTTT
V gene: TRBV5-8; clone size: -; D gene: -; J gene: TRBJ2-3; CDR3 protein: CASSLRPRSTDTQYF; CDR3 DNA: TGTGCCAGCAGCTTGCGGCCCAGGAGCACAGATACGCAGTATTTT
V gene: TRBV12-3/TRBV12-4; clone size: few; D gene: -; J gene: TRBJ1-2; CDR3 protein: CASSLRRERYGYTF; CDR3 DNA: TGTGCCAGCAGTTTGAGGAGGGAGAGGTATGGCTACACCTTC
V gene: TRBV6-2/TRBV6-3; clone size: few; D gene: TRBD2; J gene: TRBJ2-6; CDR3 protein: CASSPRLAGTGANVLTF; CDR3 DNA: TGTGCCAGCAGTCCTCGACTAGCGGGTACCGGGGCCAACGTCCTGACTTTC
V gene: TRBV5-8; clone size: -; D gene: TRBD2; J gene: TRBJ2-1; CDR3 protein: CASSLRSSGIYNEQFF; CDR3 DNA: TGTGCCAGCAGCTTGCGATCTAGCGGGATCTACAATGAGCAGTTCTTC
V gene: TRBV29-1; clone size: many; D gene: -; J gene: TRBJ2-7; CDR3 protein: CSVRDYEQYF; CDR3 DNA: TGCAGCGTTCGTGACTACGAGCAGTACTTC
V gene: TRBV29-1; clone size: -; D gene: -; J gene: TRBJ2-3; CDR3 protein: CSASRGRLTDTQYF; CDR3 DNA: TGCAGCGCGTCGAGGGGCCGCCTCACAGATACGCAGTATTTT
V gene: TRBV5-1; clone size: -; D gene: TRBD2; J gene: TRBJ2-3; CDR3 protein: CASSLKGSSGRTPDTQYF; CDR3 DNA: TGCGCCAGCAGCTTGAAAGGATCTAGCGGGAGAACCCCAGATACGCAGTATTTT
V gene: TRBV7-9; clone size: few; D gene: -; J gene: TRBJ1-4; CDR3 protein: CASSRDGTTNEKLFF; CDR3 DNA: TGTGCCAGCAGCCGGGACGGAACAACTAATGAAAAACTGTTTTTT
V gene: TRBV21-1; clone size: -; D gene: -; J gene: TRBJ2-1; CDR3 protein: CASINRDPSGEQFF; CDR3 DNA: TGTGCCAGCATTAACCGGGACCCCAGCGGGGAGCAGTTCTTC
V gene: TRBV20-1; clone size: few; D gene: TRBD2; J gene: TRBJ2-7; CDR3 protein: CSAYTSGAEGYEQYF; CDR3 DNA: TGCAGTGCATATACTAGCGGGGCAGAGGGCTACGAGCAGTACTTC
V gene: TRBV28; clone size: -; D gene: -; J gene: TRBJ2-7; CDR3 protein: CASSFQGTYEQYF; CDR3 DNA: TGTGCCAGCAGTTTCCAGGGGACCTACGAGCAGTACTTC
V gene: TRBV14; clone size: -; D gene: -; J gene: TRBJ1-5; CDR3 protein: CASSQERHPGACVYSNQPQHF; CDR3 DNA: TGTGCCAGCAGCCAAGAGAGACACCCCGGGGCGTGTGTATATAGCAATCAGCCCCAGCATTTT
V gene: TRBV2; clone size: -; D gene: -; J gene: TRBJ2-3; CDR3 protein: CASSPSGSRSDTQYF; CDR3 DNA: TGTGCCAGCAGCCCTAGTGGGAGTCGATCTGATACGCAGTATTTT
V gene: TRBV4-3; clone size: many; D gene: -; J gene: TRBJ2-7; CDR3 protein: CASSQEVVIYEQYF; CDR3 DNA: TGCGCCAGCAGCCAAGAAGTAGTTATCTACGAGCAGTACTTC
V gene: TRBV20-1; clone size: -; D gene: -; J gene: TRBJ1-5; CDR3 protein: CSASTGSNQPQHF; CDR3 DNA: TGCAGTGCTAGTACGGGGAGCAATCAGCCCCAGCATTTT
V gene: TRBV4-3; clone size: -; D gene: TRBD1; J gene: TRBJ2-7; CDR3 protein: CASSQSQGAPGEQYF; CDR3 DNA: TGCGCCAGCAGCCAGTCACAGGGGGCCCCGGGCGAGCAGTACTTC
V gene: TRBV9; clone size: few; D gene: -; J gene: TRBJ1-5; CDR3 protein: CASSVGDSGNQPQHF; CDR3 DNA: TGTGCCAGCAGCGTAGGAGATAGCGGCAATCAGCCCCAGCATTTT
V gene: TRBV29-1; clone size: few; D gene: TRBD2; J gene: TRBJ2-3; CDR3 protein: CSVDEGASGSWDTQYF; CDR3 DNA: TGCAGCGTTGACGAGGGGGCTAGCGGGAGTTGGGATACGCAGTATTTT
V gene: TRBV9; clone size: -; D gene: -; J gene: TRBJ2-3; CDR3 protein: CASSAVSTDTQYF; CDR3 DNA: TGTGCCAGCAGCGCCGTCAGCACAGATACGCAGTATTTT
V gene: TRBV12-3/TRBV12-4; clone size: -; D gene: -; J gene: TRBJ2-7; CDR3 protein: CASRQGRPSSYEQYF; CDR3 DNA: TGTGCCAGCAGACAAGGACGGCCGAGCTCCTACGAGCAGTACTTC
V gene: TRBV20-1; clone size: once; D gene: TRBD2; J gene: TRBJ2-3; CDR3 protein: CSARESGAFWTSGRDTQYF; CDR3 DNA: TGCAGTGCTAGAGAGAGTGGGGCGTTCTGGACTAGCGGGAGAGATACGCAGTATTTT
V gene: TRBV4-3; clone size: once; D gene: -; J gene: TRBJ2-7; CDR3 protein: CASSQEPHREGTYSYEQYF; CDR3 DNA: TGCGCCAGCAGCCAAGAGCCCCACAGGGAGGGGACCTACTCCTACGAGCAGTACTTC
V gene: TRBV15; clone size: few; D gene: -; J gene: TRBJ2-5; CDR3 protein: CAPQETQYF; CDR3 DNA: TGTGCCCCCCAAGAGACCCAGTACTTC
V gene: TRBV30; clone size: -; D gene: -; J gene: TRBJ2-1; CDR3 protein: CAWSVGTKYNEQFF; CDR3 DNA: TGTGCCTGGAGTGTAGGGACCAAGTACAATGAGCAGTTCTTC
V gene: TRBV6-5; clone size: -; D gene: TRBD1; J gene: TRBJ2-1; CDR3 protein: CASSYSTGQPYNEQFF; CDR3 DNA: TGTGCCAGCAGTTACTCGACGGGACAGCCATACAATGAGCAGTTCTTC
V gene: TRBV5-1; clone size: -; D gene: -; J gene: TRBJ1-1; CDR3 protein: CASSLREIGTEAFF; CDR3 DNA: TGCGCCAGCAGCTTAAGGGAAATTGGCACTGAAGCTTTCTTT
V gene: TRBV28; clone size: -; D gene: TRBD2; J gene: TRBJ2-3; CDR3 protein: CGAGGGNTQYF; CDR3 DNA: TGTGGGGCGGGAGGGGGAAATACGCAGTATTTT
V gene: TRBV4-1; clone size: -; D gene: -; J gene: TRBJ2-7; CDR3 protein: CASSQREGQGNPYEQYF; CDR3 DNA: TGCGCCAGCAGCCAGCGGGAGGGACAGGGGAATCCCTACGAGCAGTACTTC
V gene: TRBV20-1; clone size: -; D gene: TRBD1; J gene: TRBJ1-5; CDR3 protein: CSAAGQGDSNQPQHF; CDR3 DNA: TGCAGTGCCGCCGGACAGGGGGATAGCAATCAGCCCCAGCATTTT
V gene: TRBV28; clone size: few; D gene: -; J gene: TRBJ1-1; CDR3 protein: CASSLIGRRYAFF; CDR3 DNA: TGTGCCAGCAGTTTAATAGGCCGCCGGTACGCTTTCTTT
V gene: TRBV6-2/TRBV6-3; clone size: many; D gene: -; J gene: TRBJ2-7; CDR3 protein: CASSYSPDGMEYEQYF; CDR3 DNA: TGTGCCAGCAGTTACTCCCCCGACGGGATGGAGTACGAGCAGTACTTC
V gene: TRBV6-6; clone size: few; D gene: -; J gene: TRBJ2-1; CDR3 protein: CASGRDAYNEQFF; CDR3 DNA: TGTGCCAGCGGCCGGGACGCCTACAATGAGCAGTTCTTC
V gene: TRBV7-9; clone size: few; D gene: -; J gene: TRBJ2-7; CDR3 protein: CATNRDHGSYEQYF; CDR3 DNA: TGTGCCACCAACCGGGACCACGGGTCCTACGAGCAGTACTTC
V gene: TRBV20-1; clone size: -; D gene: -; J gene: TRBJ2-1; CDR3 protein: CSAKPGLYYNEQFF; CDR3 DNA: TGCAGTGCCAAACCGGGACTTTACTACAATGAGCAGTTCTTC
V gene: TRBV4-3; clone size: few; D gene: -; J gene: TRBJ2-7; CDR3 protein: CASSQDMTDEQYF; CDR3 DNA: TGCGCCAGCAGCCAAGATATGACTGACGAGCAGTACTTC
V gene: TRBV18; clone size: -; D gene: TRBD1; J gene: TRBJ1-2; CDR3 protein: CASSPRDSNYGYTF; CDR3 DNA: TGTGCCAGCTCACCACGGGACAGCAACTATGGCTACACCTTC
V gene: TRBV5-5; clone size: few; D gene: -; J gene: TRBJ1-4; CDR3 protein: CASSLQDLNEKLFF; CDR3 DNA: TGTGCCAGCAGCTTGCAGGATCTTAATGAAAAACTGTTTTTT
V gene: TRBV9; clone size: -; D gene: -; J gene: TRBJ1-3; CDR3 protein: CASSAQQGSGNTIYF; CDR3 DNA: TGTGCCAGCAGCGCCCAGCAGGGTAGTGGAAACACCATATATTTT
V gene: TRBV11-2; clone size: few; D gene: -; J gene: TRBJ2-2; CDR3 protein: CASSLRQLGELFF; CDR3 DNA: TGTGCCAGCAGCTTACGACAGCTCGGGGAGCTGTTTTTT
V gene: TRBV12-3/TRBV12-4; clone size: medium-sized; D gene: TRBD2; J gene: TRBJ2-1; CDR3 protein: CASRPYPAGADGFEQFF; CDR3 DNA: TGTGCCAGCAGGCCTTACCCAGCGGGAGCCGACGGGTTTGAGCAGTTCTTC
V gene: TRBV20-1; clone size: few; D gene: -; J gene: TRBJ1-1; CDR3 protein: CSARATIDFGVGITEAFF; CDR3 DNA: TGCAGTGCTAGAGCCACAATAGACTTTGGGGTCGGAATCACTGAAGCTTTCTTT
V gene: TRBV28; clone size: few; D gene: -; J gene: TRBJ1-1; CDR3 protein: CASSSGTTTEAFF; CDR3 DNA: TGTGCCAGCAGTTCCGGGACAACCACTGAAGCTTTCTTT